This record looks at one TCR beta chain sequence and its context. Authors' processing steps: For nucleated cells, counts were estimated from reference gene primer amplification. Using immunoSEQ multiplex PCR, the repertoire was profiled, and TCRdb retains in-frame clones only, with some absent. V, J and clone size were drawn from that table, and D and trimming were deduced from the DNA. Among about 530,000 clones, approximately 88% were seen once, and the ten largest hold under 8.5%. The data were taken from a study of blood T cell repertoires in COVID-19. About the study: Sites across the United States, Italy and Spain contributed samples from acute and convalescent COVID-19. Sample material is recorded as cDNA or gDNA derived from T cells, B-cell-depleted T cells, or PBMCs.

Recruited during active infection, patients (from Seattle) were subsequently followed longitudinally. V was cut by 6 bases and J by 2 bases, with 21 bases left in between. The CDR3 contains 17 residues. Germline CDR1 is SEHNR and CDR2 is FQNEAQ (reference sequence). The chain couples TRBV7-9 to TRBJ2-3; weak D call: TRBD2 (6 bases). The sequenced sample consisted of peripheral blood. The clonotype comes from a woman aged 50 to 60 with COVID-19, enrolled during active disease. CDR3 sequence (DNA): TGTGCCAGCAGTCCCGCCCGGGGAGCGGGTTCCACAGATACGCAGTATTTT. It yields the protein CASSPARGAGSTDTQYF.